A selection of T cell receptor beta chains follows, all from one sample in a study of blood T cell repertoires in COVID-19. Profiling relied on immunoSEQ multiplex PCR, and the TCRdb table lists in-frame clones only, not all of them. There are about 340,000 clones in the sample; about 92% occur only once, and under 20% lies in the top ten. The sample taken for sequencing was PBMCs or T cells enriched from blood (not recorded which). The source is a woman younger than 45 who had recovered from COVID-19. Each CDR3 is given with its conserved first and last residue. D genes are given only for firm matches. Clone size is shown for a subset of rows, as once, few, many or a class of expanded clone.

J gene	V gene	D gene	clone size	CDR3 protein	CDR3 DNA
TRBJ2-4	TRBV6-2/TRBV6-3	TRBD2	.	CASSQDPGLAKLAKNIQYF	TGTGCCAGCAGCCAAGATCCGGGACTAGCGAAACTAGCCAAAAACATTCAGTACTTC
TRBJ2-7	TRBV7-2	.	.	CASSFPGAYEQYF	TGTGCCAGCAGCTTCCCAGGGGCCTACGAGCAGTACTTC
TRBJ1-1	TRBV28	.	.	CASRRPGGTEAFF	TGTGCCAGCAGGCGACCGGGGGGCACTGAAGCTTTCTTT
TRBJ2-1	TRBV7-2	TRBD2	.	CASSSAGGNNEQFF	TGTGCCAGCAGCTCAGCGGGAGGGAACAATGAGCAGTTCTTC
TRBJ2-5	TRBV10-3	TRBD1	.	CAISGGQSLYQETQYF	TGTGCCATCAGTGGGGGACAGAGCTTGTACCAAGAGACCCAGTACTTC
TRBJ1-1	TRBV29-1	.	.	CSVVMSVTEAFF	TGCAGCGTTGTTATGTCGGTGACTGAAGCTTTCTTT
TRBJ2-1	TRBV7-2	.	.	CASSSRDTTYNEQFF	TGTGCCAGCAGCTCCCGGGACACGACCTACAATGAGCAGTTCTTC
TRBJ2-5	TRBV5-4	TRBD2	once	CASSTGSGLVVETQYF	TGTGCCAGCAGCACCGGCTCGGGACTAGTTGTTGAGACCCAGTACTTC
TRBJ1-6	TRBV7-3	TRBD1	.	CASSLTGQLHSPLHF	TGTGCCAGCAGCTTAACGGGACAGTTGCATTCACCCCTCCACTTT
TRBJ2-1	TRBV9	TRBD2	once	CASSEIGAGGVYNEQFF	TGTGCCAGCAGCGAAATCGGAGCGGGAGGGGTCTACAATGAGCAGTTCTTC
TRBJ1-1	TRBV29-1	.	.	CSARSAGNTEAFF	TGCAGCGCCCGTTCGGCGGGGAACACTGAAGCTTTCTTT
TRBJ2-1	TRBV7-3	.	.	CASSASDSREQFF	TGTGCCAGCAGCGCCTCGGACAGCAGGGAGCAGTTCTTC
TRBJ1-1	TRBV28	TRBD1	.	CASSPLGGQGVVLNTEAFF	TGTGCCAGCAGCCCCTTAGGGGGACAGGGTGTGGTATTGAACACTGAAGCTTTCTTT
TRBJ1-4	TRBV28	.	few	CASSLQGITNEKLFF	TGTGCCAGCAGTTTACAGGGGATAACTAATGAAAAACTGTTTTTT
TRBJ2-7	TRBV27	.	.	CASSLHAGVEQYF	TGTGCCAGCAGTTTGCATGCCGGAGTCGAGCAGTACTTC
TRBJ2-1	TRBV27	.	once	CASSLQGGAYNEQFF	TGTGCCAGCAGTTTACAAGGGGGGGCCTACAATGAGCAGTTCTTC
TRBJ1-1	TRBV27	TRBD1	.	CASSQGQGLSEAFF	TGTGCCAGCAGCCAAGGACAGGGCCTCTCTGAAGCTTTCTTT
TRBJ1-1	TRBV27	.	.	CASSCPVRNGTEAFF	TGTGCCAGCAGTTGTCCGGTTCGGAACGGGACTGAAGCTTTCTTT
TRBJ1-1	TRBV7-9	.	once	CASSSERGMGTEAFF	TGTGCCAGCAGCTCAGAACGGGGGATGGGCACTGAAGCTTTCTTT
TRBJ1-1	TRBV6-2/TRBV6-3	.	.	CASSPPGTEAFF	TGTGCCAGCAGTCCCCCGGGAACTGAAGCTTTCTTT
TRBJ2-3	TRBV19	TRBD2	.	CASTPTSGRADTQYF	TGTGCCAGTACCCCGACTAGCGGGAGGGCTGATACGCAGTATTTT
TRBJ2-7	TRBV5-1	TRBD1	few	CASSLTGGAILNEQYF	TGCGCCAGCAGCTTGACAGGGGGCGCGATCCTTAACGAGCAGTACTTC
TRBJ2-6	TRBV4-2	TRBD1	.	CASSQGQRSSGANVLTF	TGTGCCAGCAGCCAGGGACAGAGGAGCTCTGGGGCCAACGTCCTGACTTTC
TRBJ1-2	TRBV10-3	TRBD1	once	CAISESSGRGPEGYTF	TGTGCCATCAGTGAGTCGTCTGGCAGGGGGCCAGAAGGCTACACCTTC
TRBJ1-1	TRBV19	.	once	CASSQGWGNTEAFF	TGTGCCAGTAGCCAGGGATGGGGGAACACTGAAGCTTTCTTT
TRBJ1-1	TRBV15	.	.	CATSRILGGEAFF	TGTGCCACCAGCAGAATCTTGGGGGGTGAAGCTTTCTTT
TRBJ2-7	TRBV6-5	.	.	CASSYSRSYEQYF	TGTGCCAGCAGTTACTCGCGATCATACGAGCAGTACTTC
TRBJ1-1	TRBV13	.	.	CASSLAARMNTEAFF	TGTGCCAGCAGCTTGGCCGCACGAATGAACACTGAAGCTTTCTTT
TRBJ1-2	TRBV6-5	TRBD1	.	CASSRTGMDGYTF	TGTGCCAGCAGCAGGACAGGGATGGATGGCTACACCTTC
TRBJ2-7	TRBV4-2	.	.	CASSQGANGPDYEQYF	TGTGCCAGCAGCCAAGGGGCCAATGGGCCTGACTACGAGCAGTACTTC
TRBJ2-7	TRBV29-1	.	.	CSVSGSYEQYF	TGCAGCGTTTCCGGGTCCTACGAGCAGTACTTC
TRBJ1-5	TRBV28	TRBD1	.	CASPVPSIPGQPCRPQHF	TGTGCCAGTCCAGTGCCCTCCATTCCGGGACAGCCTTGTCGGCCCCAGCATTTT
TRBJ1-2	TRBV29-1	TRBD1	.	CSSGQANYGYTF	TGCAGCTCAGGACAGGCGAACTATGGCTACACCTTC
TRBJ2-5	TRBV7-2	TRBD2	.	CASSPGTSGQETQYF	TGTGCCAGCAGCCCGGGGACTAGCGGACAAGAGACCCAGTACTTC
TRBJ2-7	TRBV29-1	TRBD1	.	CSVRQGSYEQYF	TGCAGCGTCCGACAGGGGTCCTACGAGCAGTACTTC
TRBJ2-3	TRBV7-2	.	.	CASSWVGSSTDTQYF	TGTGCCAGCAGCTGGGTGGGCTCAAGCACAGATACGCAGTATTTT
TRBJ1-2	TRBV2	.	.	CASSDGQGDYGYTF	TGTGCCAGCAGTGACGGTCAGGGTGACTATGGCTACACCTTC
TRBJ1-1	TRBV19	TRBD1	.	CASSGDRLNTEAFF	TGTGCCAGTAGCGGGGACAGACTGAACACTGAAGCTTTCTTT
TRBJ2-3	TRBV27	TRBD2	once	CASRRGGQDTQYF	TGTGCCAGCAGACGGGGGGGGCAGGATACGCAGTATTTT
TRBJ2-3	TRBV7-9	.	.	CASIHRSSTDTQYF	TGTGCCAGCATCCACAGGTCTAGCACAGATACGCAGTATTTT
TRBJ2-7	TRBV13	TRBD2	once	CASSSGLTSYEQYF	TGTGCCAGCAGCTCGGGACTAACGTCGTACGAGCAGTACTTC
TRBJ2-7	TRBV19	.	.	CATSRTVLYEQYF	TGTGCCACAAGCAGGACAGTCCTCTACGAGCAGTACTTC
TRBJ1-1	TRBV6-1	.	.	CASSKEPDYVGTEAFF	TGTGCCAGCAGTAAAGAGCCCGATTATGTTGGCACTGAAGCTTTCTTT
TRBJ2-2	TRBV6-5	.	.	CASSYSGSSPGELFF	TGTGCCAGCAGTTACTCGGGGTCTAGCCCCGGGGAGCTGTTTTTT
TRBJ2-7	TRBV10-3	TRBD2	.	CATSGTSDPYEQYF	TGTGCCACATCCGGGACTAGCGACCCCTACGAGCAGTACTTC
TRBJ1-2	TRBV3-1/TRBV3-2	TRBD1	.	CASSPQTGEDYGYTF	TGTGCCAGCAGCCCACAGACAGGGGAGGACTATGGCTACACCTTC
TRBJ1-4	TRBV28	TRBD1	.	CASSLPGTGLFEANEKLFF	TGTGCCAGCAGTTTGCCCGGGACAGGGCTCTTTGAAGCTAATGAAAAACTGTTTTTT
TRBJ2-7	TRBV29-1	TRBD2	.	CSVPSGSAGVPNEQYF	TGCAGCGTCCCTTCCGGGTCGGCGGGAGTACCTAACGAGCAGTACTTC
TRBJ2-7	TRBV18	.	.	CASSPQDSYEQYF	TGTGCCAGCTCACCCCAGGACTCCTACGAGCAGTACTTC
TRBJ2-2	TRBV6-5	.	.	CASRLGTTGELFF	TGTGCCAGCAGACTAGGTACCACCGGGGAGCTGTTTTTT
TRBJ1-5	TRBV7-9	TRBD1	.	CASSRDRDNQPQHF	TGTGCCAGCAGTCGGGACAGAGACAATCAGCCCCAGCATTTT
TRBJ1-1	TRBV5-1	TRBD1	.	CASSLGDRNTEAFF	TGCGCCAGCAGCTTGGGGGACAGGAACACTGAAGCTTTCTTT